This T cell receptor (beta chain) was sequenced in a study of cytomegalovirus exposure and HLA in healthy donors. Study outcomes and limitations: The tendency of first-cohort TCR clusters to co-occur in the approximately 120 validation repertoires was identified by a subsequent analysis. Under in vitro conditions, three CMV-associated chains were confirmed as specific for CMV antigens.

This table comes from immunoSEQ multiplex PCR, and its TCRdb copy is limited to in-frame clones, with some not included. The table has 100,000 to 150,000 clones, 75% to 90% seen once. V was shortened by 1 base and J by 15 bases, with 23 bases between the two germline ends. Germline-derived CDR1 and CDR2 are SGHNT and YYREEE (reference sequence). This CDR3 contains 15 residues. A word on this clone: Its antigen is not identified.

Sequenced: PBMCs. The source is a woman in her late teens or twenties in good health and CMV-seronegative. The V gene is TRBV5-4, the J gene TRBJ2-1, with D perhaps TRBD2 (6 bases). The CDR3 DNA reads as TGTGCCAGCAGCTTGCCTCCGCCGGCGGGAACGCTTCCGTTCTTC. Its translation is CASSLPPPAGTLPFF. Full variable domain (outside the CDR3, taken from reference TRBV5-4 and TRBJ2-1): ETGVTQSPTHLIKTRGQQVTLRCSSQSGHNTVSWYQQALGQGPQFIFQYYREEENGRGNFPPRFSGLQFPNYSSELNVNALELDDSALYLCASSLPPPAGTLPFFGPGTRLTVL.